Following are 14 T cell receptor beta chains from one sample sequenced in a study of early T cells in non-severe SARS-CoV-2 infection. TCRdb passed the 5' RACE reads through MiXCR, listing each CDR3 protein once. The table has about 58,000 distinct CDR3 sequences, more than 9.5% seen once. Sequencing was carried out using whole blood. These receptors all stem from an adult who was a healthcare worker with PCR-confirmed SARS-CoV-2 infection or an uninfected control (not recorded which).

This clonotype turned up a few times. The rearrangement uses TRBV9 and TRBJ1-1, with D unclear. The CDR3 spans 13 residues. The V end was cut by 2 bases, the J end by 1 base, with 6 bases between. Germline CDR1 SGDLS, CDR2 YYNGEE. The CDR3 reads CASSVGPNTEAFF. Written as DNA, the CDR3 is TGTGCCAGCAGCGTTGGCCCGAACACTGAAGCTTTCTTT.

To note about this clonotype: At one end, the junction sequence differs from germline, possibly due to a read error. The V call is TRBV6-6, the J call TRBJ2-2; 13 bases are shared with TRBD2. This CDR3 comprises 16 residues. Germline values: CDR1 MNHNY, CDR2 SVGAGI (reference sequence). CDR3 DNA: TGTGCCAGCAGAGACCCGGGGACTAGCGGGAAAGGGGAACTGTTTTTT. It translates to CASRDPGTSGKGELFF.

This chain links TRBV14 with TRBJ1-3; 7 bases match TRBD1. The CDR3 sequence is 15 residues long. CDR1 and CDR2 from the germline V gene are SGHDN and FVKESK. The trim removed 3 bases at V and 5 bases at J, leaving 7 bases unmatched. The CDR3 loop is CASSQMTGWRNTIYF. The CDR3 DNA sequence: TGTGCCAGCAGCCAGATGACAGGGTGGAGAAACACCATATATTTT. Full variable domain (outside the CDR3, taken from reference TRBV14 and TRBJ1-3): EAGVTQFPSHSVIEKGQTVTLRCDPISGHDNLYWYRRVMGKEIKFLLHFVKESKQDESGMPNNRFLAERTGGTYSTLKVQPAELEDSGVYFCASSQMTGWRNTIYFGEGSWLTVV.

This clonotype was seen repeatedly, ten times or more. The rearrangement uses TRBV29-1 and TRBJ2-3; D may match TRBD1 or TRBD2 (5 bases each). V was clipped by 2 bases and J by 6 bases, with 18 bases between them. Germline V gene sequence: CDR1 SQVTM, CDR2 ANQGSEA. The CDR3 is 15 amino acids. The CDR3 region is CSVERGSVGSDTQYF. Here the CDR3 DNA reads TGCAGCGTTGAAAGGGGTAGCGTGGGGAGCGATACGCAGTATTTT.

A few counts support this clonotype. The rearrangement uses TRBV7-2 and TRBJ2-5; 16 bases are a match to TRBD2. CDR3 length: 18 residues. CDR1 and CDR2 from the germline V gene are SGHTA and FQGNSA. The J segment lost 5 bases and the V segment lost 4 bases, leaving 10 bases of the junction unmatched. The DNA of the CDR3 is TGTGCCAGCAGCTCCACCGGGACTAGCGGGAGGGCCGGGGAGACCCAGTACTTC. It is translated as CASSSTGTSGRAGETQYF. Looking up the rest from reference TRBV7-2 and TRBJ2-5 gives the full variable domain: GAGVSQSPSNKVTEKGKDVELRCDPISGHTALYWYRQSLGQGLEFLIYFQGNSAPDKSGLPSDRFSAERTGGSVSTLTIQRTQQEDSAVYLCASSSTGTSGRAGETQYFGPGTRLLVL.

To note about this clonotype: A much bigger clone sits one base away, suggesting this may be a read error. No conserved phenylalanine or tryptophan ends this CDR3, so it is likely a read error. V gene TRBV29-1 combines with J gene TRBJ2-7; D is possibly TRBD1 (5 bases). Germline V gene data show CDR1 as SQVTM and CDR2 as ANQGSEA. CDR3 length equals 13 residues. Trimming took 6 bases from V and 3 from J, leaving 15 bases between them. This chain's CDR3 is CSVRSAGFYEQYL. CDR3 nucleotide sequence: TGCAGCGTGAGGTCTGCAGGGTTCTACGAGCAGTACCTC.

The J gene is TRBJ2-3, the V gene TRBV11-2; 10 nucleotides agree with TRBD2. The germline gives CDR1 SGHAT, CDR2 FQNNGV. CDR3 length: 17 residues. With 5 bases clipped from V and 5 bases from J, the junction kept 13 bases outside the gene matches. The CDR3 sequence is CASSHAKREGLLDTQYF. In DNA, the CDR3 is TGTGCCAGCAGCCACGCCAAGCGGGAGGGCCTATTAGATACGCAGTATTTT.

Turning to this clonotype: An end of the junction differs from the germline gene, which may be a read error. This rearrangement joins TRBV10-1 to TRBJ2-3, with D perhaps matching TRBD1 (6 bases). The CDR3 loop spans 16 amino acids. Germline CDR1 WNHNN, CDR2 SYGVQD (reference sequence). This chain's CDR3 is CANSDRLAASTDTQYF. CDR3 DNA: TGCGCCAACAGTGACAGGTTGGCAGCTAGCACAGATACGCAGTATTTT.

The J gene is TRBJ1-5, the V gene TRBV19; unclear D gene. This CDR3 is built from 14 residues. V lost 3 bases and J lost 1, with 7 bases in between. Looked up from germline, CDR1 is LNHDA and CDR2 is SQIVND (reference sequence). The CDR3 loop is CASSMGGSNQPQHF. CDR3 coding DNA: TGTGCCAGTAGTATGGGTGGGAGCAATCAGCCCCAGCATTTT.

This clonotype was detected ten times or more. As DNA, the CDR3 is TGTGCCAGCAGCTTATCCCCTGGCGGGAGTGGAACAGATACGCAGTATTTT. Amino acids: CASSLSPGGSGTDTQYF. The rearrangement joins TRBV11-2 to TRBJ2-3, with 7 bases aligning to TRBD2. The germline gives CDR1 SGHAT, CDR2 FQNNGV. This CDR3 comprises 17 residues. V lost 2 bases to trimming and J lost 3 bases; unmatched junction nucleotides: 11.

V gene TRBV28 combines with J gene TRBJ2-7, with D perhaps TRBD1 (6 bases). This CDR3 has 15 residues. CDR1 MDHEN and CDR2 SYDVKM come from the germline V gene. V was clipped by 1 base and J by 3 bases, with 13 bases between them. The CDR3 spells CASSLSGTYDYEQYF. CDR3 DNA sequence: TGTGCCAGCAGTTTATCTGGGACATATGACTACGAGCAGTACTTC.

This chain links TRBV12-3 or TRBV12-4 with TRBJ1-1, with TRBD1 matching 8 bases. With 1 base clipped from V and 4 bases from J, the junction kept 8 bases outside the gene matches. The CDR3 is 16 residues long. The CDR3 loop reads CASSLDGQGLSTEAFF. In nucleotides, the CDR3 is TGTGCCAGCAGTTTAGATGGACAGGGTTTGAGCACTGAAGCTTTCTTT.

Many counts were recorded for this clonotype. V usage is TRBV9 and J usage is TRBJ1-1; D might be TRBD1 (5 bases). V lost 2 bases and J lost 0, with 14 bases in between. This CDR3 contains 16 residues. The V gene's germline CDR1 is SGDLS and CDR2 YYNGEE. The CDR3 loop reads CASSVSIGGMNTEAFF. As DNA, the CDR3 is TGTGCCAGCAGCGTTAGCATTGGGGGTATGAACACTGAAGCTTTCTTT. The complete variable domain, with remaining parts taken from reference TRBV9 and TRBJ1-1, reads DSGVTQTPKHLITATGQRVTLRCSPRSGDLSVYWYQQSLDQGLQFLIQYYNGEERAKGNILERFSAQQFPDLHSELNLSSLELGDSALYFCASSVSIGGMNTEAFFGQGTRLTVV.

V is TRBV20-1 and J is TRBJ2-5; D might be TRBD1 or TRBD2, each matching 5 bases. Germline CDR1 DFQATT, CDR2 SNEGSKA (reference sequence). This CDR3 has 16 amino acids. V lost 0 bases and J lost 5, with 19 bases in between. Written as DNA, the CDR3 is TGCAGTGCTAGAGATGCAGGGACCCCGGTTCGGGAGACCCAGTACTTC. This codes for CSARDAGTPVRETQYF.